The present TCR beta chain was sequenced within a study of vaccination and CD4 T cells after COVID-19. This clonotype was counted between two and nine times. Antigen: not known. The junction does not match germline at one end; this may be a read error. The Oncomine TCR Beta short-read assay sequenced DNA from cultured CD4+ T cells. Investigators isolated genomic DNA from cultured CD4+ T cells. TCRdb reprocessed the PCR reads with MiXCR, giving one entry per CDR3 protein. The sample comprises roughly 10,000 distinct CDR3 sequences, around 32% of which are singletons, and about 15% rests with the top ten. Treatment of the sample: roughly nine-day PBMC culture with coronavirus spike peptide pools or control peptides (ViraFEST assay). The collection of CD4+ T cells from the unexposed donor took place before the COVID-19 pandemic (2011-2018). The CDR3 has 13 residues. Per germline, CDR1 SGHTA and CDR2 FQGTGA.

The V and J genes are TRBV7-3 and TRBJ2-5, with D perhaps assigned TRBD1 or TRBD2 (5 bases each). Sequenced input: CD4+ T cells from blood, cultured in vitro. The clonotype comes from a human donor in good health. The CDR3 nucleotides are TGTGCCAGCAGCGAGGGACCCCAAGGGACCCAGTACTTC. Translated: CASSEGPQGTQYF.